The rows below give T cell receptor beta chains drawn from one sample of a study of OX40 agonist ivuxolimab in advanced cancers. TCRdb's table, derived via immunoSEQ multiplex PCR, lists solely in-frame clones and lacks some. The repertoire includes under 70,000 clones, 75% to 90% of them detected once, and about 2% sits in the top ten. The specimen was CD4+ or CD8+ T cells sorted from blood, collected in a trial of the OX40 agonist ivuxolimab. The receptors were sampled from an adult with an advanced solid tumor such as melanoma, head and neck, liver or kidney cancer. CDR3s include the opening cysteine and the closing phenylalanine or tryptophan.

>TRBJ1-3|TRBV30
CAWSVKGTSGNTIYF
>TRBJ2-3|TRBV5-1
CASSLEMGRSTDTQYF
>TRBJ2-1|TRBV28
CASTNKLNEQFF
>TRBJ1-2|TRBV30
CAWSELEGYTF
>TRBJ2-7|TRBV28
CASSAGLGPSYEQYF
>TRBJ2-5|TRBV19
CASSIEATGTGETQYF
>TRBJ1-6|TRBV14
CASSPFRASYNSPLHF
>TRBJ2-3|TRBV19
CASSIASGDTQYF
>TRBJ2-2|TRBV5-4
CASSLSGGVTGELFF
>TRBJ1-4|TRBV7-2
CASSPRGLDNEKLFF
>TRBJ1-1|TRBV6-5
CASQLGTNTEAFF
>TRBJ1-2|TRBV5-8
CASSREGAKGYTF
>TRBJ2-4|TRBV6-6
CASTTGNIQYF
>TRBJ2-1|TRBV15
CATSSLFSGSGDEQFF
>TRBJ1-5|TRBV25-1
CASSALYSNQPQHF
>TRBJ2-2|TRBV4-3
CASSQDGGTGVTGELFF
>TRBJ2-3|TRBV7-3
CASSVQGLDTQYF
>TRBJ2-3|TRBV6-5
CASSASGSADTQYF
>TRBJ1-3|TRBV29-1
CSVVKIPGGSSGNTIYF
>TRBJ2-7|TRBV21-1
CASSNKGTGGPYEQYF
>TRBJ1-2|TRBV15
CATSWGVGLDGYTF
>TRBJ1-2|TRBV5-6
CASSGEGTGTHGYTF
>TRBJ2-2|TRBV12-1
CASSFRQENTGELFF
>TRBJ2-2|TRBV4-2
CASSQEASGAGELFF
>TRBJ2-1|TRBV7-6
CASSRQGQGAYNEQFF
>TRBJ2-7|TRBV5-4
CASSTTLYSYEQYF
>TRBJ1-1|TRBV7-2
CASSLQVNTEAFF
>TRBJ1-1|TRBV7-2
CASKLNRGGTEAFF
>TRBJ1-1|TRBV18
CASSLTSGNEAFF
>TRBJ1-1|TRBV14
CASSYQDLGTEAFF
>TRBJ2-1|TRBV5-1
CASSLLMGDNEQFF
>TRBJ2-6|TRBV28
CASITGGYHSGANVLTF
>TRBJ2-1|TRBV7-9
CASSLGGIPYNEQFF
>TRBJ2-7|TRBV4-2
CASSQDGQVFYEQYF
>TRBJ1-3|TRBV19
CASTEQGPSGNTIYF
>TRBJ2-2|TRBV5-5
CASRQDLMVSGELFF
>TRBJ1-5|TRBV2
CASTTGANQPQHF
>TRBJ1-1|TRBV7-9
CASSLWQGGTEAFF
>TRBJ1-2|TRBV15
CATSRDTGGGVGYTF
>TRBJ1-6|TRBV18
CASSPDRGNSPLHF
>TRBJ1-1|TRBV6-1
CASSEGAPNTEAFF
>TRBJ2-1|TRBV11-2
CASSPTSYNEQFF
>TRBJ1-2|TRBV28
CASSKTGGVYGYTF
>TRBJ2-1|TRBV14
CASSQVGTLSYNEQFF
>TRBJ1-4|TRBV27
CASSRLTASNEKLFF
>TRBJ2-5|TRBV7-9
CASSVTEQETQYF
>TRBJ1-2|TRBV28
CASRTNNYGYTF
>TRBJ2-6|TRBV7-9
CASSRWTGGGAGANVLTF
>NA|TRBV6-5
CASRLNRGINEQYF